This T cell receptor beta chain was recorded in a study of T cells in women clearing cervical HPV infection. Study information: For cases, blood was sampled a median around 150 days after lesion detection, interquartile range roughly 85 to 220 days. Notes on the study in general: Richness plus V gene abundances separated cases from controls with AUC 0.65 to 0.85. Timing of associations relative to infection is unclear; T-cell subsets were not isolated.

CDR3 length: 18 residues. Per the germline V gene, CDR1 is MDHEN and CDR2 is SYDVKM. Germline trimming cut 5 bases from V and 2 bases from J; bases unmatched to any gene: 12. Sequenced by immunoSEQ multiplex PCR; TCRdb stores in-frame clones only, minus some. In all, the sample yields 44,000 or so clones. Prevalent HPV16 infections were excluded; only incident single HPV16 infections included. As to this clone: Its antigen is not identified. The read ends 3 residues shy of where the CDR3 ends; the end is completed using the germline J gene.

The sequence came from a woman aged 18-70 years with a cervical HPV16 infection that either progressed to CIN3+ or cleared (not recorded which). The chain employs TRBV28 and TRBJ2-2; 9 bases align to TRBD1. The source material was blood buffy coat. CDR3 bases read: TGTGCCAGCAGTCTACCTAAACCGGGACAGGGAAACACCGGGGAG. Protein sequence: CASSLPKPGQGNTGE. The full CDR3 is CASSLPKPGQGNTGELFF. Filled out from reference TRBV28 and TRBJ2-2, the complete variable domain reads DVKVTQSSRYLVKRTGEKVFLECVQDMDHENMFWYRQDPGLGLRLIYFSYDVKMKEKGDIPEGYSVSREKKERFSLILESASTNQTSMYLCASSLPKPGQGNTGELFFGEGSRLTVL.